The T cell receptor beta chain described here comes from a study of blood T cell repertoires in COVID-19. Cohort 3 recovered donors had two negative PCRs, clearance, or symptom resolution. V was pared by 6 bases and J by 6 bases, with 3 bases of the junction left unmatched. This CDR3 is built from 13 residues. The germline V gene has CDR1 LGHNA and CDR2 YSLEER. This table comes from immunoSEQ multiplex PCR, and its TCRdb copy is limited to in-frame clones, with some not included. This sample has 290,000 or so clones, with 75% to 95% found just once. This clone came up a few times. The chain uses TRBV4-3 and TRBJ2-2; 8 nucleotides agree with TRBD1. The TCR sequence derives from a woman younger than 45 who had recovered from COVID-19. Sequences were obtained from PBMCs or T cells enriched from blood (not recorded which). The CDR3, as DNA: TGCGCCAGCAGAGACAGGGGCGCCGGGGAGCTGTTTTTT. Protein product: CASRDRGAGELFF.